The text below deals with one TCR beta chain. TCRdb's table, derived via immunoSEQ multiplex PCR, lists solely in-frame clones and lacks some. The repertoire consists of about 200,000 clones, with 75% to 85% occurring once and the leading ten covering around 6%. This sample is drawn from a study of blood T cell repertoires in COVID-19. Germline values: CDR1 SNHLY, CDR2 FYNNEI. This CDR3 region has 17 residues. J lost 3 bases, V lost 3 bases, and 13 bases had no gene match. The TCR comes from a woman between 40 and 55 years old with COVID-19, enrolled during active disease. The chain recombines TRBV2 with TRBJ2-7, with 8 bases lining up with TRBD1. What was sequenced was peripheral blood. The CDR3 protein is CASSDPGIRTGLYEQYF. DNA of the CDR3: TGTGCCAGCAGTGATCCTGGGATTAGGACAGGGCTCTACGAGCAGTACTTC.